Below are 9 T cell receptor beta chains sequenced from a single sample in a study of shared clonotypes between healthy human individuals. The protocol was immunoSEQ multiplex PCR, while the TCRdb copy is restricted to in-frame clones and leaves out a portion. The table records around 2.5 million clones, 93% of them present only once. The sample was naive CD4+ T cells from PBMCs. Subset meaning: CD45RA+ positively selected. These receptors all stem from a man aged 18 to 29 in good health. Some clones in this sample may be carry-over from other donors' samples.

The CDR3 DNA reads as TGTGCCAGCAGCCTCCACCGCCAAGAGACCCAGTACTTC. It translates to CASSLHRQETQYF. This chain links TRBV7-3 with TRBJ2-5; D call uncertain. V was clipped by 5 bases and J by 1 base, with 8 bases between them. The CDR3 spans 13 residues. The V gene's germline CDR1 is SGHTA and CDR2 FQGTGA.

The gene calls are TRBV9 and TRBJ2-2; 7 bases are a match to TRBD1. This CDR3 has 14 residues. Unmatched junction bases numbered 2, after V lost 3 bases and J lost 3 bases. CDR1 is SGDLS and CDR2 is YYNGEE in the germline V gene. The CDR3 region has the DNA TGTGCCAGCAGCGCGACAGGGTACACCGGGGAGCTGTTTTTT. Translated, it gives CASSATGYTGELFF.

Of note for this clone: The same CDR3 also results from other DNA sequences found in this sample. V and J are TRBV18 and TRBJ2-3; tentative D call: TRBD1 (6 bases). V gave up 4 bases and J gave up 1 base, with 6 bases separating them. The CDR3 has 13 residues. The germline V gene has CDR1 KGHSH and CDR2 LQKENI. The CDR3 protein is CASSQGGTDTQYF. The CDR3 bases are TGTGCCAGCTCACAGGGGGGCACAGATACGCAGTATTTT. Based on the CDR3 plus reference TRBV18 and TRBJ2-3, the full variable domain is NAGVMQNPRHLVRRRGQEARLRCSPMKGHSHVYWYRQLPEEGLKFMVYLQKENIIDESGMPKERFSAEFPKEGPSILRIQQVVRGDSAAYFCASSQGGTDTQYFGPGTRLTVL.

The chain joins TRBV6-1 to TRBJ2-7; D not resolved. The V and J ends lost 0 bases and 0 bases respectively, with 12 bases between them. In germline, CDR1 is MNHNS, CDR2 SASEGT. The CDR3 loop spans 16 amino acids. The CDR3 DNA reads as TGTGCCAGCAGTGAAGCTCCCGCCAAGAGCTCCTACGAGCAGTACTTC. This encodes CASSEAPAKSSYEQYF.

The gene calls are TRBV6-1 and TRBJ1-4; TRBD1 is a possible D gene (6 bases). The CDR3 has 15 amino acids. With 3 bases removed from V and 8 bases from J, the gap between germline ends came to 16 bases. Germline V CDR1 and CDR2: MNHNS, SASEGT. CDR3 amino acids: CASSEFFRGGEKLFF. CDR3 sequence (DNA): TGTGCCAGCAGTGAGTTTTTCAGGGGAGGAGAAAAACTGTTTTTT.

This rearrangement joins TRBV18 to TRBJ1-1, with 8 nucleotides matching TRBD1. This CDR3 has 16 residues. Germline V CDR1 and CDR2: KGHSH, LQKENI. V shed 3 bases, J shed 0 bases, and the junction held 6 bases outside the gene matches. The CDR3 reads CASSPDRGPMNTEAFF. The DNA of the CDR3 is TGTGCCAGCTCACCTGACAGGGGCCCTATGAACACTGAAGCTTTCTTT.

This CDR3 is CASSQEARGENSPLHF. CDR3 bases: TGCGCCAGCAGCCAAGAGGCTCGGGGGGAGAATTCACCCCTCCACTTT. This chain connects TRBV4-1 to TRBJ1-6; perhaps TRBD1 as D (5 bases). The CDR3 runs 16 residues. Per the germline V gene, CDR1 is MGHRA and CDR2 is YSYEKL. V was pared by 0 bases and J by 7 bases, with 13 bases between.

The J gene is TRBJ2-2, the V gene TRBV5-6; D tentatively fits TRBD1 or TRBD2 (5 bases each). Germline-derived CDR1 and CDR2 are SGHDT and YYEEEE. Trimming stripped 2 bases from V and 5 bases from J, with 10 bases between. The CDR3 length is 14 residues. The CDR3 DNA is TGTGCCAGCAGCTTAAGAGGGGTGACCGGGGAGCTGTTTTTT. Its protein is CASSLRGVTGELFF.

The rearrangement uses TRBV5-1 and TRBJ1-2, with D possibly TRBD1 on 5 matching bases. Trimming pared 4 bases from V and 4 bases from J, leaving 17 bases between. CDR3 length: 15 amino acids. From germline, CDR1 is SGHRS and CDR2 YFSETQ. The CDR3 coding sequence is TGCGCCAGCAGCATGGGACCTGGATCTGGCTATGGCTACACCTTC. It codes for CASSMGPGSGYGYTF.